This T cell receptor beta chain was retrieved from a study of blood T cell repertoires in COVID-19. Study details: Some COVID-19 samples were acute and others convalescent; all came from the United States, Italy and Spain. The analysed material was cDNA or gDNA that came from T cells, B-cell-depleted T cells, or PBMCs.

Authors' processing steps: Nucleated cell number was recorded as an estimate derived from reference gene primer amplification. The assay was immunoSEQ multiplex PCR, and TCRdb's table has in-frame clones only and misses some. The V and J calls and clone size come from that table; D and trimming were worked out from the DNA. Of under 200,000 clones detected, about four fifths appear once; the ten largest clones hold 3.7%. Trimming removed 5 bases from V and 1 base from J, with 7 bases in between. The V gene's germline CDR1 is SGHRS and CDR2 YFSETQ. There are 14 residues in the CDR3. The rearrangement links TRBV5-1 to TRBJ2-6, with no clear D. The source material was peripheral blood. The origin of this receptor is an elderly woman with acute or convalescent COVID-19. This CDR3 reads CASSSRSGANVLTF. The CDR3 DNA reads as TGCGCCAGCAGTAGTCGTTCTGGGGCCAACGTCCTGACTTTC.